This T cell receptor (beta chain) was found in a study of blood T cell repertoires in COVID-19. The assay was immunoSEQ multiplex PCR, and TCRdb's table has in-frame clones only and misses some. The sample includes about 140,000 clones, 65% to 90% of them seen just once. Material for sequencing was peripheral blood. The sequence came from a man aged 55 to 70 with active or convalescent COVID-19.

In nucleotides, the CDR3 is TGCGCCAGCAGCTTCTCGGGAACGAACACCGGGGAGCTGTTTTTT. It encodes CASSFSGTNTGELFF. The chain joins TRBV5-1 to TRBJ2-2, with a tentative D call TRBD2 (5 bases). Trimming pared 2 bases from V and 0 bases from J, leaving 8 bases between. Germline V gives CDR1 SGHRS, CDR2 YFSETQ. This CDR3 is 15 amino acids long.